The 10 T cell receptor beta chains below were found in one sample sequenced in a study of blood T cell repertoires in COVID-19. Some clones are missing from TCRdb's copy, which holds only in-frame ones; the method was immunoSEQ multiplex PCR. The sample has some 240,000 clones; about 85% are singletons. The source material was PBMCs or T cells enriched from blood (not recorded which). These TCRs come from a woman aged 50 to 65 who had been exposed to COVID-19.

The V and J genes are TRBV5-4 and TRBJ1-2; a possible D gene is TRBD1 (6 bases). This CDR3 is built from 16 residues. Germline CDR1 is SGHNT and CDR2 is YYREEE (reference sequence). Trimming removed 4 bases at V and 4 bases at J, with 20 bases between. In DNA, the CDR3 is TGTGCCAGCAGCACTCACGATGGGACACAGGGCTATGGCTACACCTTC. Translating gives CASSTHDGTQGYGYTF.

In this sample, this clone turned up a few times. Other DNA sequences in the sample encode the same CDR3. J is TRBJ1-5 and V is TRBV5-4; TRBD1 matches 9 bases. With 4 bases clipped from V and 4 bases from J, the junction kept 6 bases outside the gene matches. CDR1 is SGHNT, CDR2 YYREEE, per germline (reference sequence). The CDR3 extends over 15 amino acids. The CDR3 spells CASSPGTGPNQPQHF. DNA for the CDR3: TGTGCCAGCAGCCCCGGGACAGGGCCTAATCAGCCCCAGCATTTT.

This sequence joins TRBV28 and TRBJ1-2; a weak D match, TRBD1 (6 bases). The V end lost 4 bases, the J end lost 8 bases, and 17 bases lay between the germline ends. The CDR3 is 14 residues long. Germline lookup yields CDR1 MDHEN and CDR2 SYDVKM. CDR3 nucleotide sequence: TGTGCCAGCAGTTCGGTGACAGGACTTCGCGGCTACACCTTC. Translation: CASSSVTGLRGYTF.

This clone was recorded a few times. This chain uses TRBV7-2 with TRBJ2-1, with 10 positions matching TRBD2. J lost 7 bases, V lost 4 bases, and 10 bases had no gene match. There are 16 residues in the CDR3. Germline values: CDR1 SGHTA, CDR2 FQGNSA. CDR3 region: CASSSSPISGGNEQFF. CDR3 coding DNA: TGTGCCAGCAGCTCCTCCCCCATTAGCGGGGGGAATGAGCAGTTCTTC.

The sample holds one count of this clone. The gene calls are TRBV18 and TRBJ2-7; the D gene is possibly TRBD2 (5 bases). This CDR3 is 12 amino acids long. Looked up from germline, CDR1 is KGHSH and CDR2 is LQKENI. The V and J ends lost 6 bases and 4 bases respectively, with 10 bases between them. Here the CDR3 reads CASSSGGYEQYF. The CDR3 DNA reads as TGTGCCAGCTCTTCGGGCGGGTACGAGCAGTACTTC.

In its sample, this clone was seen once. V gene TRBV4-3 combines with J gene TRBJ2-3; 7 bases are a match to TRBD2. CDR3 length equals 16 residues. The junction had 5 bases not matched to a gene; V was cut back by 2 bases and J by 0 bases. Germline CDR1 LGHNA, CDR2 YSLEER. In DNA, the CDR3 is TGCGCCAGCAGCCAAAGCCTAGCGGAGAGCACAGATACGCAGTATTTT. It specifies CASSQSLAESTDTQYF.

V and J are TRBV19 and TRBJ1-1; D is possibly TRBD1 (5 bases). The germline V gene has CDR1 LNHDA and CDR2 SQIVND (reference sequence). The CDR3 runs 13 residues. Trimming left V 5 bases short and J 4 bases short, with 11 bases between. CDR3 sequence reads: CASSLAGGTEAFF. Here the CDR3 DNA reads TGTGCCAGTAGTCTGGCGGGGGGCACTGAAGCTTTCTTT.

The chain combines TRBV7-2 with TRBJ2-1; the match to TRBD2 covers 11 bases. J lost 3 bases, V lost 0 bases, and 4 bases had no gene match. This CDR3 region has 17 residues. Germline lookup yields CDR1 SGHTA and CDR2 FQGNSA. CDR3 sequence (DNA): TGTGCCAGCAGCTTAGCACCGACTAGCGGGGTCTACAATGAGCAGTTCTTC. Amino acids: CASSLAPTSGVYNEQFF. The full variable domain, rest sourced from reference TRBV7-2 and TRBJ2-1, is GAGVSQSPSNKVTEKGKDVELRCDPISGHTALYWYRQSLGQGLEFLIYFQGNSAPDKSGLPSDRFSAERTGGSVSTLTIQRTQQEDSAVYLCASSLAPTSGVYNEQFFGPGTRLTVL.

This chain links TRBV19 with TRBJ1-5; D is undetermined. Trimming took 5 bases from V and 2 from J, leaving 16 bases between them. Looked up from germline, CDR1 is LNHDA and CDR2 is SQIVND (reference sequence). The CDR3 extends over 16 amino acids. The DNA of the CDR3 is TGTGCCAGTAGTTCCTCCGGGATGCGGGGCAATCAGCCCCAGCATTTT. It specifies CASSSSGMRGNQPQHF.

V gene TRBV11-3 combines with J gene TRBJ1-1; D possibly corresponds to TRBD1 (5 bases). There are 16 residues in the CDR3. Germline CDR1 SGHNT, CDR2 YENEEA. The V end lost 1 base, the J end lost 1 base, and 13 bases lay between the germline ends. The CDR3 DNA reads TGTGCCAGCAGCTTAGTAGGAGGGGAGGAGAACACTGAAGCTTTCTTT. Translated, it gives CASSLVGGEENTEAFF. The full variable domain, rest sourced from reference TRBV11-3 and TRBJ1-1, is EAGVVQSPRYKIIEKKQPVAFWCNPISGHNTLYWYLQNLGQGPELLIRYENEEAVDDSQLPKDRFSAERLKGVDSTLKIQPAELGDSAVYLCASSLVGGEENTEAFFGQGTRLTVV.